Listed below are T cell receptor beta chains from one sample, sequenced in a study of T cells after yellow fever vaccination. MiXCR, applied by TCRdb to the 5' RACE reads, yields one record per CDR3 protein. The data show a few hundred thousand distinct CDR3 sequences, with 11% seen just once and roughly a sixth held by the top ten. The source material was PBMCs, sampled on the day of the first yellow fever vaccination. The receptors come from a young man who received the YFV17D yellow fever vaccine. Both conserved end residues are part of each CDR3. The order of the fields is clone size, D gene, J gene, V gene, CDR3 protein, CDR3 DNA. A D gene is named only where the DNA matches it firmly. Clone size is not always given. Where it is, it says once, few, many or a class for expanded clones.

clone_size: -; d_call: -; j_call: TRBJ2-1; v_call: TRBV11-3; cdr3_aa: CASSPTPSFNEQFF; cdr3_nt: TGTGCCAGCAGCCCCACCCCAAGCTTCAATGAGCAGTTCTTC
clone_size: -; d_call: -; j_call: TRBJ2-7; v_call: TRBV20-1; cdr3_aa: CSARSPRDQSYEQYF; cdr3_nt: TGCAGTGCTAGAAGCCCCAGGGACCAATCCTACGAGCAGTACTTC
clone_size: few; d_call: -; j_call: TRBJ2-1; v_call: TRBV12-3/TRBV12-4; cdr3_aa: CASRQTGPAEHEQFF; cdr3_nt: TGTGCCAGCAGACAGACAGGCCCCGCGGAGCATGAGCAGTTCTTC
clone_size: few; d_call: -; j_call: TRBJ1-1; v_call: TRBV6-2/TRBV6-3; cdr3_aa: CASSLDGRLNTEAFF; cdr3_nt: TGTGCCAGCAGTTTAGACGGCCGCCTCAACACTGAAGCTTTCTTT
clone_size: -; d_call: TRBD2; j_call: TRBJ2-1; v_call: TRBV5-1; cdr3_aa: CASSFSGEGKQFF; cdr3_nt: TGCGCCAGCAGCTTTAGCGGGGAGGGAAAGCAGTTCTTC
clone_size: -; d_call: -; j_call: TRBJ2-3; v_call: TRBV27; cdr3_aa: CASSFQGSDTQYF; cdr3_nt: TGTGCCAGCAGTTTTCAGGGGTCAGATACGCAGTATTTT
clone_size: -; d_call: -; j_call: TRBJ1-1; v_call: TRBV7-2; cdr3_aa: CASSLNSPNTEAFF; cdr3_nt: TGTGCCAGCAGCTTGAACAGCCCGAACACTGAAGCTTTCTTT
clone_size: few; d_call: -; j_call: TRBJ2-1; v_call: TRBV7-3; cdr3_aa: CASSTGHEQFF; cdr3_nt: TGTGCCAGCAGCACAGGGCATGAGCAGTTCTTC
clone_size: few; d_call: TRBD2; j_call: TRBJ2-5; v_call: TRBV5-6; cdr3_aa: CASSPRTSGGKETQYF; cdr3_nt: TGTGCCAGCAGCCCGAGGACTAGCGGGGGGAAAGAGACCCAGTACTTC
clone_size: once; d_call: TRBD1; j_call: TRBJ1-6; v_call: TRBV6-5; cdr3_aa: CASSWRGLNSPLHF; cdr3_nt: TGTGCCAGCAGTTGGAGGGGGCTTAATTCACCCCTCCACTTT
clone_size: few; d_call: -; j_call: TRBJ2-1; v_call: TRBV11-3; cdr3_aa: CASSEQGHSYNEQFF; cdr3_nt: TGTGCCAGCAGCGAACAGGGTCACTCCTACAATGAGCAGTTCTTC
clone_size: few; d_call: TRBD2; j_call: TRBJ2-1; v_call: TRBV3-1; cdr3_aa: CASSLAGGRGSYNEQFF; cdr3_nt: TGTGCCAGCAGTTTAGCGGGGGGCCGGGGCTCCTACAATGAGCAGTTCTTC
clone_size: -; d_call: -; j_call: TRBJ1-2; v_call: TRBV6-7; cdr3_aa: CASSYGEGSQKENYGYTF; cdr3_nt: TGTGCCAGCAGTTACGGGGAAGGTTCCCAGAAGGAAAACTATGGCTACACCTTC
clone_size: few; d_call: -; j_call: TRBJ2-3; v_call: TRBV5-6; cdr3_aa: CASSFQGWGTDTQYF; cdr3_nt: TGTGCCAGCAGCTTTCAGGGGTGGGGCACAGATACGCAGTATTTT
clone_size: -; d_call: TRBD1; j_call: TRBJ2-7; v_call: TRBV15; cdr3_aa: CATSIGQGYEQYF; cdr3_nt: TGTGCCACCAGCATAGGACAGGGCTACGAGCAGTACTTC
clone_size: many; d_call: TRBD1; j_call: TRBJ1-4; v_call: TRBV20-1; cdr3_aa: CSARQGDEKLFF; cdr3_nt: TGCAGTGCTCGACAGGGGGATGAAAAACTGTTTTTT
clone_size: -; d_call: TRBD1; j_call: TRBJ1-1; v_call: TRBV5-1; cdr3_aa: CASSLTGGFMNTEAFF; cdr3_nt: TGCGCCAGCAGCTTAACAGGGGGCTTTATGAACACTGAAGCTTTCTTT
clone_size: few; d_call: TRBD2; j_call: TRBJ2-3; v_call: TRBV19; cdr3_aa: CASSTSGDGRITDTQYF; cdr3_nt: TGTGCCAGTAGTACTAGCGGGGACGGTAGAATCACAGATACGCAGTATTTT
clone_size: -; d_call: -; j_call: TRBJ1-6; v_call: TRBV4-1; cdr3_aa: CASSLGHGQGSPLHF; cdr3_nt: TGCGCCAGCAGCCTGGGACACGGCCAGGGGTCACCCCTCCACTTT
clone_size: few; d_call: TRBD2; j_call: TRBJ2-1; v_call: TRBV10-3; cdr3_aa: CAIRAGLPDEQFF; cdr3_nt: TGTGCCATCAGAGCGGGACTCCCAGATGAGCAGTTCTTC
clone_size: many; d_call: -; j_call: TRBJ2-1; v_call: TRBV7-2; cdr3_aa: CASSLSLRDEQFF; cdr3_nt: TGTGCCAGCAGCTTAAGCCTCAGGGATGAGCAGTTCTTC
clone_size: -; d_call: -; j_call: TRBJ2-7; v_call: TRBV6-5; cdr3_aa: CASSTIYEQYF; cdr3_nt: TGTGCCAGCAGTACCATTTACGAGCAGTACTTC
clone_size: -; d_call: -; j_call: TRBJ2-2; v_call: TRBV7-9; cdr3_aa: CASSLPGTSNTGELFF; cdr3_nt: TGTGCCAGCAGCTTACCGGGGACCTCGAACACCGGGGAGCTGTTTTTT
clone_size: many; d_call: TRBD1; j_call: TRBJ2-7; v_call: TRBV7-6; cdr3_aa: CASSLGDRSYEQYF; cdr3_nt: TGTGCCAGCAGCTTAGGGGACAGATCCTACGAGCAGTACTTC